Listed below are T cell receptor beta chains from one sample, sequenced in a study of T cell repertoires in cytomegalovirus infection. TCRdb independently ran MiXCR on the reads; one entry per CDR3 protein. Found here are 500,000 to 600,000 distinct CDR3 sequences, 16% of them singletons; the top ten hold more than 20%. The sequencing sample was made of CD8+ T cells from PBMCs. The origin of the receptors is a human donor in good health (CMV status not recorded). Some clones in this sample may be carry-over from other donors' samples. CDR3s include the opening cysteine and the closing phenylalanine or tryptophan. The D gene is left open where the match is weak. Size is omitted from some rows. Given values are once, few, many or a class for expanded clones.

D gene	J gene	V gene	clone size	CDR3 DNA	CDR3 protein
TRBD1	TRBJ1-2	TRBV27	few	TGTGCCAGCAGTGGGGGACAGGGGGGCTATGGCTACACCTTC	CASSGGQGGYGYTF
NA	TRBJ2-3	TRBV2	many	TGTGCCAGCAGTGAGTCACCCAGCCCGAAGATCGATTTT	CASSESPSPKIDF
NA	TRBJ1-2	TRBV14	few	TGTGCCAGCAGCCATTTAGAAATCGGAGGCTACACCTTC	CASSHLEIGGYTF
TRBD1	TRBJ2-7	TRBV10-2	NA	TGCGCCAGCAGCTCCCGACAGGGCCTTCTCTACGAGCAGTACTTC	CASSSRQGLLYEQYF
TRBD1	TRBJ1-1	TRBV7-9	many	TGTGCCAGCAGCTTAACCCGGGACAGGGGGCGGAGAACTGAAGCTTTCTTT	CASSLTRDRGRRTEAFF
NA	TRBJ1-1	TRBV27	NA	TGTGCCAGCAGTTTATCGGCAGGGGCCAGGAACACTGAAGCTTTCTTT	CASSLSAGARNTEAFF
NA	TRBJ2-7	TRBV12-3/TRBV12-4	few	TGTGCCAGCCTGGGGAGGTACGAGCAGTACTTC	CASLGRYEQYF
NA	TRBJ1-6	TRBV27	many	TGTGCCAGCAGCAACAGGGATTCTTCCTATAATTCACCCCTCCACTTT	CASSNRDSSYNSPLHF
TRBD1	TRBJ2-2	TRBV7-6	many	TGTGCCAGCAGCTTGGGACAGGGGCCGCCCGGGGAGCTGTTTTTT	CASSLGQGPPGELFF
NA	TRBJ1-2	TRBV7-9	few	TGTGCCAGCAGCTTAGCACGTCAAATCAACTATGGCTACACCTTC	CASSLARQINYGYTF
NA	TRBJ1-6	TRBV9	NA	TGTGCCAGCAGCGTAGATATGTCACCCCTCCACTTT	CASSVDMSPLHF
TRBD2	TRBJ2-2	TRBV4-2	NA	TGTGCCAGCAGCCAATCCCTAGCGGGACCCACCGGGGAGCTGTTTTTT	CASSQSLAGPTGELFF
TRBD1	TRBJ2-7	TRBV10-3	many	TGTGCCATCAGTGATGGGACAGGGGTGCTCGGCGAGCAGTACTTC	CAISDGTGVLGEQYF
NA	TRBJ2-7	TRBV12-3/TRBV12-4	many	TGTGCCAGCACCCCCGAGGGGTTAGGGAGAGGGTACGAGCAGTACTTC	CASTPEGLGRGYEQYF
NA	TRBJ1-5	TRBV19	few	TGTGCCAGTACCGATACGCGCAGATTTAGCAATCAGCCCCAGCATTTT	CASTDTRRFSNQPQHF
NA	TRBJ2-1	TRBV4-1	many	TGCGCCAGCAGCCAGACCCCTCCGGGACTCATCTACAATGAGCAGTTCTTC	CASSQTPPGLIYNEQFF
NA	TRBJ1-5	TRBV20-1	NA	TGCAGTGCTAGAGATTTCTTCGAGAACAATCAGCCCCAGCATTTT	CSARDFFENNQPQHF
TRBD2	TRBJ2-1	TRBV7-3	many	TGTGCCAGCAGCATACTAGCGGGCTACTACAATGAGCAGTTCTTC	CASSILAGYYNEQFF
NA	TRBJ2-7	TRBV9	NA	TGTGCCAGCAGCGTAGGGACAGCTTGGGGCGAGCAGTACTTC	CASSVGTAWGEQYF
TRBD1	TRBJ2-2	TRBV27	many	TGTGCCAGCAGTTTCCATTCCCTGGGACAGGGGCCTACGAACACCGGGGAGCTGTTTTTT	CASSFHSLGQGPTNTGELFF
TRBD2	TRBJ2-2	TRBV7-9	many	TGTGCCAGCAGCGAGACCAAGGGGACTAGCGGACCGAACACCGGGGAGCTGTTTTTT	CASSETKGTSGPNTGELFF
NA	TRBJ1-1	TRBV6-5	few	TGTGCCAGCAGTAGACGGGCCCTGAACACTGAAGCTTTCTTT	CASSRRALNTEAFF
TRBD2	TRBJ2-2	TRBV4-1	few	TGCGCCAGCAGCAGCGGGGGGGCGTATACCGGGGAGCTGTTTTTT	CASSSGGAYTGELFF
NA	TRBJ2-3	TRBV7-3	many	TGTGCCAGCAGCTTAGAAGGGCAGCGCAGCACAGATACGCAGTATTTT	CASSLEGQRSTDTQYF
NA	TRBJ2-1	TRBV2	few	TGTGCCATATTGTACAGGGCCAACTCCTACAATGAGCAGTTCTTC	CAILYRANSYNEQFF